A single sample gave rise to the 32 T cell receptor beta chains below, sequenced in a study of blood T cell repertoires in COVID-19 (dated by TCRdb to between 2020 and 2021). The library was built by means of the immunoSEQ multiplex PCR assay. The clones in this table, taken by TCRdb from immuneACCESS, are in-frame only. Not every clone is retained; where verified, under half of the shortfall comes from an unresolved V gene, and the cause of the rest is unknown. The sample profile shows some 230,000 clones; 85% to 90% of them were found once. The ten largest clones capture approximately 3.4% of the sample. Source material: PBMCs or T cells enriched from blood (not recorded which). These receptor sequences come from a woman aged 18-30 years in a cohort exposed to, infected with or recovered from COVID-19 (not recorded which).

This sequence joins TRBV7-9 and TRBJ1-1; tentatively, D is TRBD1 (5 bases). CDR3 length: 14 residues. The V end lost 4 bases, the J end lost 8 bases, and 17 bases lay between the germline ends. In germline, CDR1 is SEHNR, CDR2 FQNEAQ (reference sequence). The CDR3, as DNA: TGTGCCAGCAGCTCGCCGGGGGGACCACGGGAAGCTTTCTTT. It is translated as CASSSPGGPREAFF.

A word on this clone: A read error may account for a junction end that differs from germline. This rearrangement joins TRBV2 to TRBJ1-5; tentatively, D is TRBD1 (6 bases). Germline loops: CDR1 SNHLY, CDR2 FYNNEI. The CDR3 sequence is 15 residues long. The CDR3 protein is CANSERWGPGQPQHF. The CDR3 nucleotides read TGTGCCAACAGTGAACGCTGGGGGCCTGGTCAGCCCCAGCATTTT.

The genes are TRBV12-3 or TRBV12-4 and TRBJ1-1; D gene uncertain. The V end was cut by 5 bases, the J end by 6 bases, with 7 bases between. The CDR3 totals 11 residues. The CDR3 DNA is TGTGCCAGCAGTGCGAGCGCTGAAGCTTTCTTT. Amino acid sequence: CASSASAEAFF.

The gene calls are TRBV15 and TRBJ1-6, with 9 bases fitting TRBD1. The germline gives CDR1 LNHNV, CDR2 YYDKDF (reference sequence). This CDR3 region has 15 residues. The ends lost 0 bases at V and 9 bases at J; junction bases unmatched: 3. The CDR3 spells CATSRDGTGSSPLHF. The CDR3 DNA reads TGTGCCACCAGCAGAGATGGGACAGGGAGTTCACCCCTCCACTTT.

The rearrangement links TRBV5-6 to TRBJ1-1, with TRBD1 identical over 8 bases. Germline CDR1 is SGHDT and CDR2 is YYEEEE. V was pared by 0 bases and J by 6 bases, with 7 bases of the junction left unmatched. This CDR3 region has 15 residues. For the CDR3, the DNA is TGTGCCAGCAGCTTGGTAACAGGGGGTCTGGCTGAAGCTTTCTTT. Translating gives CASSLVTGGLAEAFF.

CDR3 sequence reads: CASSYGGKVDTQYF. The CDR3 DNA is TGTGCCAGCAGTTATGGCGGGAAGGTTGATACGCAGTATTTT. The gene calls are TRBV6-5 and TRBJ2-3; D may be TRBD2 (6 bases). V was pared by 3 bases and J by 6 bases, with 13 bases between. Germline CDR1 reads MNHEY; CDR2 reads SVGAGI. The CDR3 loop spans 14 amino acids.

This clone was seen only a few times. Compared with germline, one end of the junction differs, possibly owing to a read error. This chain uses TRBV7-9 with TRBJ1-1; D gene unclear. This CDR3 has 12 amino acids. CDR1 is SEHNR and CDR2 is FQNEAQ in the germline V gene (reference sequence). In nucleotides, the CDR3 is TGTGCCAGCACCTTAACCGGGGCTGAAGCTTTCTTT. This sequence encodes CASTLTGAEAFF.

This sequence joins TRBV5-6 and TRBJ1-2; D is unclear. The CDR3 consists of 13 residues. Germline V lookup: CDR1 SGHDT, CDR2 YYEEEE. With 1 base removed from V and 3 bases from J, the gap between germline ends came to 7 bases. The CDR3 here is CASSLKGDYGYTF. In DNA form, the CDR3 reads TGTGCCAGCAGCTTGAAAGGAGACTATGGCTACACCTTC.

This clone appeared once. The chain links TRBV24-1 to TRBJ1-1; 10 bases fit TRBD1. V dropped 4 bases and J dropped 4; count of bases not matched to a gene: 2. In germline, CDR1 is KGHDR, CDR2 SFDVKD. The CDR3 has 14 amino acids. The CDR3 region is CATSDRTGGTEAFF. DNA for the CDR3: TGTGCCACCAGTGACCGGACAGGGGGCACTGAAGCTTTCTTT.

This chain joins TRBV28 and TRBJ2-7; the D gene is possibly TRBD2 (7 bases). The CDR3 sequence is 16 residues long. V gave up 3 bases and J gave up 3 bases, with 18 bases separating them. The germline V gene encodes CDR1 MDHEN and CDR2 SYDVKM. The CDR3 DNA reads TGTGCCAGCAGTTTGAGGTGGGGAGGGGGTGTCTACGAGCAGTACTTC. As protein: CASSLRWGGGVYEQYF.

This chain links TRBV3-1 (or the pseudogene TRBV3-2) with TRBJ2-1; TRBD2 agrees at 10 bases. This CDR3 has 16 residues. Germline V gene lookup returns CDR1 LGHDT and CDR2 YNNKEL (reference sequence). V lost 4 bases and J lost 2; bases outside the gene matches: 5. The CDR3 protein is CASSPSGSRTYNEQFF. The CDR3 DNA sequence: TGTGCCAGCAGCCCTAGCGGGAGTCGGACCTACAATGAGCAGTTCTTC.

The V gene is TRBV4-2, the J gene TRBJ2-1; 11 bases are a match to TRBD2. There are 17 residues in the CDR3. V shed 4 bases and J 5 bases; nucleotides not matched to a gene: 10. CDR1 is LGHNA and CDR2 is YNFKEQ in the germline V gene. CDR3: CASSLRKLAGVDNEQFF. CDR3 coding DNA: TGTGCCAGCAGCCTTCGGAAACTAGCGGGGGTTGACAATGAGCAGTTCTTC.

The CDR3 sequence is CASSRDRGTEAFF. Written as DNA, the CDR3 is TGTGCCAGCAGTAGGGACAGAGGGACTGAAGCTTTCTTT. The chain has TRBV13 and TRBJ1-1; TRBD1 aligns across 7 bases. Trimming cost V 6 bases and J 5 bases; bases outside gene matches: 6. The CDR3 is made up of 13 amino acids. Germline loops: CDR1 PRHDT, CDR2 FYEKMQ (reference sequence).

The rearrangement uses TRBV4-2 and TRBJ1-2; 8 bases fit TRBD1. The CDR3 is 14 amino acids. Germline assignment: CDR1 LGHNA and CDR2 YNFKEQ. Unmatched junction bases numbered 7, after V lost 3 bases and J lost 7 bases. The CDR3 is CASSHPTGGAGYTF. CDR3 DNA sequence: TGTGCCAGCAGCCATCCCACAGGGGGGGCTGGCTACACCTTC.

V usage is TRBV11-2 and J usage is TRBJ1-1; the D gene is possibly TRBD1 (6 bases). The V end lost 5 bases, the J end lost 1 base, and 8 bases lay between the germline ends. CDR1 SGHAT and CDR2 FQNNGV come from the germline V gene. The CDR3 consists of 13 residues. The CDR3 here is CASSPGQNTEAFF. In nucleotides, the CDR3 is TGTGCCAGCAGCCCGGGACAGAACACTGAAGCTTTCTTT.

DNA of the CDR3: TGCGCCAGCAGCCAACAGGGGACACCCCATGAAGGAAACACCATATATTTT. This encodes CASSQQGTPHEGNTIYF. The chain has TRBV5-1 and TRBJ1-3, with 7 bases that match TRBD1. Trimming cost V 4 bases and J 4 bases; bases outside gene matches: 14. CDR1 is SGHRS, CDR2 YFSETQ, per germline. CDR3 length: 17 amino acids.

In its sample, this clone was seen a few times. The chain links TRBV6-1 to TRBJ2-5; TRBD2 might be the D (5 bases). The V end lost 3 bases, the J end lost 5 bases, and 13 bases lay between the germline ends. The CDR3 consists of 14 residues. Germline CDR1 is MNHNS and CDR2 is SASEGT. The CDR3 DNA is TGTGCCAGCAGTGAGATACTAGTAAGCGAGACCCAGTACTTC. This codes for CASSEILVSETQYF.

V usage is TRBV7-8 and J usage is TRBJ1-6; 9 bases are a match to TRBD1. Germline CDR1 is SGHVS and CDR2 is FQNEAQ. V shed 5 bases and J 9 bases; nucleotides not matched to a gene: 8. The CDR3 is 15 residues long. The CDR3 reads CASSPSGTGSSPLHF. The DNA for the CDR3 is TGTGCCAGCAGCCCCTCCGGGACAGGGTCTTCACCCCTCCACTTT.

V and J are TRBV19 and TRBJ1-2; the match to TRBD1 covers 9 bases. The trim removed 1 base at V and 7 bases at J, leaving 7 bases unmatched. This CDR3 region has 15 residues. Germline loops: CDR1 LNHDA, CDR2 SQIVND (reference sequence). The CDR3: CASSIGGQGGSGYTF. CDR3 in DNA: TGTGCCAGTAGTATAGGGGGACAGGGTGGCAGTGGCTACACCTTC.

The gene calls are TRBV25-1 and TRBJ2-1, with a tentative D call TRBD1 (6 bases). The CDR3 covers 13 residues. V lost 5 bases and J lost 8, with 13 bases in between. The germline V gene encodes CDR1 MGHDK and CDR2 SYGVNS. The CDR3 DNA reads as TGTGCCAGCAGTTTATCAGGGGCCGATGAGCAGTTCTTC. As protein: CASSLSGADEQFF.

This chain links TRBV18 with TRBJ1-4; D gene unclear. Trimming left V 1 base short and J 7 bases short, with 7 bases between. The CDR3 spans 13 residues. Germline values: CDR1 KGHSH, CDR2 LQKENI. CDR3 DNA sequence: TGTGCCAGCTCACCACTCCCCGGTGAAAAACTGTTTTTT. Translated, it gives CASSPLPGEKLFF. The variable domain in full, with the rest retrieved from reference TRBV18 and TRBJ1-4, is NAGVMQNPRHLVRRRGQEARLRCSPMKGHSHVYWYRQLPEEGLKFMVYLQKENIIDESGMPKERFSAEFPKEGPSILRIQQVVRGDSAAYFCASSPLPGEKLFFGSGTQLSVL.

The chain carries TRBV5-1 and TRBJ2-3; 8 bases agree with TRBD2. From germline, CDR1 is SGHRS and CDR2 YFSETQ. CDR3 length: 17 residues. With V trimmed by 0 bases and J by 4 bases, 10 bases remained unmatched. In DNA, the CDR3 is TGCGCCAGCAGCTTGGCCTCCGGACTAGCTGACCCAGATACGCAGTATTTT. Amino acid sequence: CASSLASGLADPDTQYF.

This sequence joins TRBV5-1 and TRBJ1-2; TRBD1 matches at 7 bases. The CDR3 runs to 13 residues. Germline trimming cut 4 bases from V and 8 bases from J; bases unmatched to any gene: 8. Germline V gives CDR1 SGHRS, CDR2 YFSETQ. The CDR3: CASSIRTGEGYTF. The CDR3 nucleotides read TGCGCCAGCAGCATCCGGACAGGTGAGGGCTACACCTTC.

This clone came up once. The chain joins TRBV4-1 to TRBJ2-7, with 7 nucleotides matching TRBD2. Germline V gene data show CDR1 as MGHRA and CDR2 as YSYEKL. J was trimmed by 3 bases and V by 4 bases; bases with no gene match: 18. The CDR3 has 18 residues. The CDR3 nucleotides are TGCGCCAGCAGCCCCGATGGGAGGGTAGGGCGCGGTTTCTACGAGCAGTACTTC. Amino acids: CASSPDGRVGRGFYEQYF.

This clone was picked up a small number of times. The chain combines TRBV14 with TRBJ1-1; 10 bases are a match to TRBD1. Unmatched junction bases numbered 4, after V lost 4 bases and J lost 5 bases. CDR1 is SGHDN, CDR2 FVKESK, per germline. The CDR3 extends over 14 amino acids. This CDR3 is CASSLGQGGTEAFF. For the CDR3, the DNA is TGTGCCAGCAGCCTTGGACAGGGGGGGACTGAAGCTTTCTTT.

The gene calls are TRBV27 and TRBJ1-2; a weak D match, TRBD1 (5 bases). CDR3 length equals 13 residues. Germline CDR1 and CDR2: MNHEY and SMNVEV (reference sequence). The V and J ends lost 11 bases and 4 bases respectively, with 17 bases between them. The CDR3 sequence: CASRGGDLYGYTF. The CDR3 nucleotides are TGTGCCTCACGGGGGGGGGACCTCTATGGCTACACCTTC.

Note on this clone: The sample carries other DNA sequences with the same CDR3. This chain uses TRBV2 with TRBJ1-4; 7 nucleotides agree with TRBD1. V was clipped by 3 bases and J by 4 bases; unmatched bases: 5. CDR1 and CDR2 (germline): SNHLY, FYNNEI. There are 15 residues in the CDR3. Here the CDR3 DNA reads TGTGCCAGCAGTGATTTGGGACAGAATAATGAAAAACTGTTTTTT. This codes for CASSDLGQNNEKLFF.

The V gene is TRBV4-1, the J gene TRBJ1-2; TRBD1 aligns across 7 bases. CDR3 length equals 18 residues. J was trimmed by 5 bases and V by 0 bases; bases with no gene match: 15. The germline gives CDR1 MGHRA, CDR2 YSYEKL. The CDR3 spells CASSQDPPETGTVYGYTF. The CDR3 DNA follows: TGCGCCAGCAGCCAAGACCCCCCGGAGACCGGGACAGTTTATGGCTACACCTTC.

V usage is TRBV25-1 and J usage is TRBJ1-1; TRBD1 might be the D (5 bases). The V end was cut by 4 bases, the J end by 7 bases, with 7 bases between. This CDR3 contains 11 residues. The germline V gene has CDR1 MGHDK and CDR2 SYGVNS. CDR3: CASSAQVEAFF. The CDR3 DNA is TGTGCCAGCAGTGCACAGGTTGAAGCTTTCTTT. Filled out from reference TRBV25-1 and TRBJ1-1, the complete variable domain reads EADIYQTPRYLVIGTGKKITLECSQTMGHDKMYWYQQDPGMELHLIHYSYGVNSTEKGDLSSESTVSRIRTEHFPLTLESARPSHTSQYLCASSAQVEAFFGQGTRLTVV.

The chain has TRBV5-4 and TRBJ2-6; TRBD1 aligns across 9 bases. Germline lookup yields CDR1 SGHNT and CDR2 YYREEE (reference sequence). CDR3 length equals 18 residues. Trimming took 4 bases from V and 3 from J; bases not matched to a gene: 11. CDR3: CASSVLGQGLFGANVLTF. The CDR3 DNA reads TGTGCCAGCAGCGTCCTGGGACAGGGATTATTTGGGGCCAACGTCCTGACTTTC.

This clone has only a few counts. This sequence joins TRBV11-2 and TRBJ1-2; 9 nucleotides line up with TRBD1. The CDR3 is made up of 14 amino acids. The V segment lost 5 bases and the J segment 3 bases; nucleotides outside the gene matches: 4. The germline CDR1 and CDR2 sequences are SGHAT and FQNNGV. The CDR3 sequence: CASSTGTGHYGYTF. The CDR3 bases are TGTGCCAGCAGCACAGGGACAGGGCACTATGGCTACACCTTC. Full variable domain (remainder filled in from reference TRBV11-2 and TRBJ1-2): EAGVAQSPRYKIIEKRQSVAFWCNPISGHATLYWYQQILGQGPKLLIQFQNNGVVDDSQLPKDRFSAERLKGVDSTLKIQPAKLEDSAVYLCASSTGTGHYGYTFGSGTRLTVV.

The chain has TRBV19 and TRBJ2-3; TRBD1 might be the D (5 bases). With 2 bases removed from V and 0 bases from J, the gap between germline ends came to 6 bases. CDR1 is LNHDA, CDR2 SQIVND, per germline (reference sequence). This CDR3 is built from 14 residues. In DNA, the CDR3 is TGTGCCAGTAGTATAAGGGGTAGCACAGATACGCAGTATTTT. Encoded protein: CASSIRGSTDTQYF.